The clone carrying this TCR beta chain has a single count. Replicate PCRs for sorted subsets used 200 ng DNA; this equaled about 30,000 T cell genomes. Sequenced by immunoSEQ multiplex PCR; TCRdb stores in-frame clones only, minus some. The table shows 1.5 million to 2.5 million clones, with over 85% occurring only once. These data are taken from a study of shared clonotypes between healthy human individuals. Cells designated naive CD8 were CD45RO-negative and were positively selected for CCR7, with terminally differentiated effector memory CD45RA+ cells excluded. This CDR3 spans 18 amino acids. Trimming pared 0 bases from V and 1 base from J, leaving 16 bases between. CDR1 is SGDLS, CDR2 YYNGEE, per germline.

Sequencing was done on a sample of naive CD8+ T cells sorted from blood. This sequence was found in a man aged 18 to 29 in good health. The chain couples TRBV9 to TRBJ2-2; D unresolved. The CDR3 sequence is CASSVEPIVPWNTGELFF. CDR3 DNA: TGTGCCAGCAGCGTAGAGCCCATAGTTCCTTGGAACACCGGGGAGCTGTTTTTT.